These 12 T cell receptor beta chains came from one sample sequenced in a study of PD-1 blockade in mismatch repair-deficient tumors (TCRdb year 2017). The library was generated by the immunoSEQ multiplex PCR assay. TCRdb took over this immuneACCESS table, retaining in-frame rearrangements with V and J assigned. Such tables are incomplete; in checked studies, under half of the missing clones stem from an unresolved V gene, and the remainder is unexplained. The sample profile shows about 34,000 clones; around 80% of them were found once. The ten largest make up 3% to 4% of the sample. The material sequenced was PBMCs, taken less than 7 weeks after starting pembrolizumab. The receptors were sampled from an adult with mismatch repair-deficient cancer.

V usage is TRBV7-9 and J usage is TRBJ1-1, with TRBD1 matching over 8 bases. Trimming took 4 bases from V and 2 from J; bases not matched to a gene: 3. The CDR3 runs 14 residues. CDR1 is SEHNR and CDR2 is FQNEAQ in the germline V gene (reference sequence). CDR3 coding DNA: TGTGCCAGCAGCTGGGGACAGGCAAACACTGAAGCTTTCTTT. This encodes CASSWGQANTEAFF.

This sequence joins TRBV5-1 and TRBJ2-2; 10 positions match TRBD2. Trimming removed 4 bases from V and 0 bases from J; junction bases left unmatched: 6. Germline V gene data show CDR1 as SGHRS and CDR2 as YFSETQ. The CDR3 runs to 17 residues. CDR3 sequence (DNA): TGCGCCAGCAGCACGACTAGCGGGCCCCCGAACACCGGGGAGCTGTTTTTT. It encodes CASSTTSGPPNTGELFF. Drawing the rest from reference TRBV5-1 and TRBJ2-2, the complete variable domain is KAGVTQTPRYLIKTRGQQVTLSCSPISGHRSVSWYQQTPGQGLQFLFEYFSETQRNKGNFPGRFSGRQFSNSRSEMNVSTLELGDSALYLCASSTTSGPPNTGELFFGEGSRLTVL.

The chain combines TRBV11-2 with TRBJ1-5; TRBD1 might be the D (5 bases). Trimming removed 5 bases at V and 3 bases at J, with 14 bases between. The CDR3 is made up of 15 amino acids. Germline V gene sequence: CDR1 SGHAT, CDR2 FQNNGV. CDR3 in DNA: TGTGCCAGCAGCCTAATCGGGGGATACAATCAGCCCCAGCATTTT. As protein: CASSLIGGYNQPQHF.

The J gene is TRBJ2-1, the V gene TRBV19; 8 positions match TRBD2. CDR3 length: 16 amino acids. Germline CDR1 and CDR2: LNHDA and SQIVND (reference sequence). After removal of 6 bases from V and 0 bases from J, the junction contained 7 bases not matched to a gene. CDR3 amino acids: CASRNSGTSSYNEQFF. CDR3 nucleotides: TGTGCCAGTAGGAATAGCGGGACAAGCTCCTACAATGAGCAGTTCTTC.

This rearrangement joins TRBV7-8 to TRBJ2-1, with D perhaps TRBD1 (6 bases). From germline, CDR1 is SGHVS and CDR2 FQNEAQ. Trimming removed 0 bases from V and 5 bases from J, with 17 bases in between. The CDR3 spans 17 residues. The CDR3 region has the DNA TGTGCCAGCAGCTTAGCCCTAACAGGGCCCGTTAACAATGAGCAGTTCTTC. Translation: CASSLALTGPVNNEQFF.

With respect to this clone: The same CDR3 can be traced to other DNA sequences in this sample. This chain connects TRBV5-1 to TRBJ2-1; 14 bases fit TRBD2. The CDR3 is made up of 15 amino acids. Unmatched junction bases numbered 1, after V lost 2 bases and J lost 6 bases. Germline CDR1 SGHRS, CDR2 YFSETQ. The CDR3 coding sequence is TGCGCCAGCAGCTTAGGACTAGCGGGAGGCAATGAGCAGTTCTTC. Its protein is CASSLGLAGGNEQFF. The entire variable domain, with the rest obtained from reference TRBV5-1 and TRBJ2-1, is as follows: KAGVTQTPRYLIKTRGQQVTLSCSPISGHRSVSWYQQTPGQGLQFLFEYFSETQRNKGNFPGRFSGRQFSNSRSEMNVSTLELGDSALYLCASSLGLAGGNEQFFGPGTRLTVL.

The CDR3 DNA is TGTGCCAGTCGGGACAGGGTTGCCGGCTACACCTTC. Amino acid sequence: CASRDRVAGYTF. The V and J genes are TRBV6-5 and TRBJ1-2; 9 positions match TRBD1. From germline, CDR1 is MNHEY and CDR2 SVGAGI. CDR3 size: 12 residues. J was trimmed by 8 bases and V by 9 bases; bases with no gene match: 7.

The rearrangement links TRBV6-6 to TRBJ2-7; D remains unclear. Looked up from germline, CDR1 is MNHNY and CDR2 is SVGAGI (reference sequence). The V end was cut by 3 bases, the J end by 0 bases, with 12 bases between. The CDR3 spans 15 residues. This CDR3 is CASSYSAAFSYEQYF. As DNA, the CDR3 is TGTGCCAGCAGTTATTCTGCGGCGTTCTCCTACGAGCAGTACTTC.

The gene calls are TRBV28 and TRBJ1-2; 7 bases map to TRBD1. Germline V gives CDR1 MDHEN, CDR2 SYDVKM. V was pared by 5 bases and J by 7 bases, with 16 bases of the junction left unmatched. This CDR3 is 16 amino acids long. The CDR3 nucleotides read TGTGCCAGCAGTAAGACTTACGACAGGGCTAAGGGTGGCTACACCTTC. This translates into CASSKTYDRAKGGYTF.

This clone was seen once. The V gene is TRBV19, the J gene TRBJ2-3, with 7 bases matching TRBD2. J gave up 2 bases and V 0 bases, and 5 bases lay outside the gene matches. This CDR3 comprises 16 residues. Germline V gene lookup returns CDR1 LNHDA and CDR2 SQIVND (reference sequence). The CDR3 nucleotides read TGTGCCAGTAGTATAGAGGCTAGCGGCTACACAGATACGCAGTATTTT. Translation: CASSIEASGYTDTQYF.

The chain joins TRBV5-1 to TRBJ1-3; perhaps TRBD1 as D (5 bases). Trimming cost V 6 bases and J 1 base, with 17 bases left between them. In germline, CDR1 is SGHRS, CDR2 YFSETQ. The CDR3 is 16 amino acids. For the CDR3, the DNA is TGCGCCAGCACCTGGGGAGGGGTCTTTTCTGGAAACACCATATATTTT. It translates to CASTWGGVFSGNTIYF.

The chain uses TRBV19 and TRBJ1-4; TRBD1 agrees at 8 bases. This CDR3 comprises 16 residues. V gave up 2 bases and J gave up 2 bases; unmatched junction bases: 4. The germline gives CDR1 LNHDA, CDR2 SQIVND (reference sequence). The CDR3 DNA sequence: TGTGCCAGTAGTATATCTACAGGGGGGACTAATGAAAAACTGTTTTTT. Residues: CASSISTGGTNEKLFF.